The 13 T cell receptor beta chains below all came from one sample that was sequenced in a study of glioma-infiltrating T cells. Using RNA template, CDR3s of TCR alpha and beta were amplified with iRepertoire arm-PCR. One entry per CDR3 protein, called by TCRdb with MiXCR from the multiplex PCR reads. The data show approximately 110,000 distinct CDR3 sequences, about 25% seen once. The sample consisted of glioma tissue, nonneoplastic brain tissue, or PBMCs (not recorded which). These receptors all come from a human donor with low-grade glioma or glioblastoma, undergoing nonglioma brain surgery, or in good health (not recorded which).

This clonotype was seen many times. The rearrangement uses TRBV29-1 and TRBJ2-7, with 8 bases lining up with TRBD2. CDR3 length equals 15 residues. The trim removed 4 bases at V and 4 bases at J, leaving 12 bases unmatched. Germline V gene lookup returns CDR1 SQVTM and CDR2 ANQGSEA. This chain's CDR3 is CSVGSSGTRGYEQYF. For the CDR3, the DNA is TGCAGCGTTGGCTCCTCCGGGACTAGAGGTTACGAGCAGTACTTC.

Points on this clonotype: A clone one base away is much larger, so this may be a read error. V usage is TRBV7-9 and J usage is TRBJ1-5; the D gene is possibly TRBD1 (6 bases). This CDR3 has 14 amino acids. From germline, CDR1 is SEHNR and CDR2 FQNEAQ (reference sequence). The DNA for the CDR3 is TGTGCCAGCGGCTTAAACAGGGACGATCAGCCCCAGCATTTT. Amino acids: CASGLNRDDQPQHF.

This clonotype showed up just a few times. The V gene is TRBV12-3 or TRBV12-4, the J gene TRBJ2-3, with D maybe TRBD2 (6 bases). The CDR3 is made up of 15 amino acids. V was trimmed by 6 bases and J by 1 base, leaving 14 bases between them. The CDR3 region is CASSRRGGGTDTQYF. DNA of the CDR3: TGTGCCAGCAGCCGGAGGGGCGGGGGCACAGATACGCAGTATTTT.

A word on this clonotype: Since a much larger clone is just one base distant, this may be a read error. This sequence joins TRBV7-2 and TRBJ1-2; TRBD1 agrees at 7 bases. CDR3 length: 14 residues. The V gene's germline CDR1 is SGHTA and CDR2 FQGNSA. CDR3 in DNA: TGTGTCAGCAGCTTAGCAGGGGGGGACTATGGCTACACCTTC. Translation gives CVSSLAGGDYGYTF.

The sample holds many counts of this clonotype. The CDR3 spells CASAGASGRTDTQYF. DNA for the CDR3: TGCGCTAGCGCCGGGGCTAGCGGGCGCACAGATACGCAGTATTTT. This chain links TRBV4-1 with TRBJ2-3; 8 bases agree with TRBD2. This CDR3 spans 15 amino acids. CDR1 is MGHRA and CDR2 is YSYEKL in the germline V gene.

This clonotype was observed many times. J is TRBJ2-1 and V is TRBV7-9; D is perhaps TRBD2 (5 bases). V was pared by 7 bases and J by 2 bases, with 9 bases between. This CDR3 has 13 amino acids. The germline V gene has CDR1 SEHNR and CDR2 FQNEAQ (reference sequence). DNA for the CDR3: TGTGCCAGCAACTCGCGGGCCTACAATGAGCAGTTCTTC. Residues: CASNSRAYNEQFF.

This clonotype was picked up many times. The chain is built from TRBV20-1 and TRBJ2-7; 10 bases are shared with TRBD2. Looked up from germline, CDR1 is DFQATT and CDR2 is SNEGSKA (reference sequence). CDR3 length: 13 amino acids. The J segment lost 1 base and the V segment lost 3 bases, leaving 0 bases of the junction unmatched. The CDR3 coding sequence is TGCAGTGCTAGTAGCGGGGGGTCCTACGAGCAGTACTTC. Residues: CSASSGGSYEQYF.

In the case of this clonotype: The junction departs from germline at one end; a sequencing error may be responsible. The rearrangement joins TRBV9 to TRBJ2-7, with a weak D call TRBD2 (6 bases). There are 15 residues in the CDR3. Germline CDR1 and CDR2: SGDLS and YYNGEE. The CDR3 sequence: CASSSGTGKSYGQYF. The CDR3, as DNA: TGTGCCAGCAGCTCCGGGACTGGAAAGTCCTACGGGCAGTACTTC.

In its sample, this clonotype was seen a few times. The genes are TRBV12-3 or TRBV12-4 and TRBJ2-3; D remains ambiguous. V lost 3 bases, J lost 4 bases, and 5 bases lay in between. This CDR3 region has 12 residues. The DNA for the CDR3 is TGTGCCAGCAGTTTTAAGGCAGATACGCAGTATTTT. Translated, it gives CASSFKADTQYF.

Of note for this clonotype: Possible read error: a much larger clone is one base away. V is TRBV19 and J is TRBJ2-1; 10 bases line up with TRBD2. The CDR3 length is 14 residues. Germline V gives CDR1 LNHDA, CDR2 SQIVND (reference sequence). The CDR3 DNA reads TGTGCCAGTAGTACTAGCGGGAGTTTGAATGAGCAGTCCTTC. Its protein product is CASSTSGSLNEQSF.

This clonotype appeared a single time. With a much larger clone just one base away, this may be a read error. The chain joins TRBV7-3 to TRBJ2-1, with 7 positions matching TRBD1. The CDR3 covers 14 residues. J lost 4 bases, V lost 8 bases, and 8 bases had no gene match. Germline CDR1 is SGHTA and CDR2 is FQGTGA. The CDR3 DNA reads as TGTGCCAGCGGCCCGACAGGGACGTACAATGAGCAGTTCTTC. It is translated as CASGPTGTYNEQFF.

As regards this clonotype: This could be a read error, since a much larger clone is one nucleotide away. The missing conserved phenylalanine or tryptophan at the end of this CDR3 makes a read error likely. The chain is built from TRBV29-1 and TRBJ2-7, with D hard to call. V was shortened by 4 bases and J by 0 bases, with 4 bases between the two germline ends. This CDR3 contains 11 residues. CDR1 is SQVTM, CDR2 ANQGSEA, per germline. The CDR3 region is CSVADSYEQYL. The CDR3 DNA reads TGCAGCGTTGCGGACTCCTACGAGCAGTACCTC.

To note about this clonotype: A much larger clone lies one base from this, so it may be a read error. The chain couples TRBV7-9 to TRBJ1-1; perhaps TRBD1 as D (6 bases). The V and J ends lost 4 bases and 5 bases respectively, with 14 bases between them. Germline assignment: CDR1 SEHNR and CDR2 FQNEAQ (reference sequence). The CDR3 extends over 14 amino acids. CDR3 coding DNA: TGTGCCAGCAGCTACCAAGGGGGAGGGACTGAAGCTTTCTTT. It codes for CASSYQGGGTEAFF.